The sequence of this TCR beta chain was determined in a study of radiation and T cells in renal cell carcinoma (dated by TCRdb to 2018 to 2020). For the wider study: TCR beta sequencing covered 50 to 55 samples in total, comprising around 26 tumors and some 27 peripheral blood samples. A total of over 4 million unique CDR3 nucleotide sequences, encoding some 2,700,000 unique CDR3 amino acid sequences, were found across all 50 or so samples. Results and caveats for the whole study, not just this receptor: TCR clonality was higher in irradiated tumors than in controls, as the top 100 clonotypes made up an average of around 50% of the repertoire in irradiated tumors compared with 43% in nephrectomy-only tumors. Because only small tumor regions of 0.85 to 1 g were available, the study did not capture intratumoral heterogeneity. The single-armed trial design could not address effects of radiation dose or scheduling on the TCR repertoire. Irradiated tumors contained more dominant CDR3 motifs, and these motifs occupied a larger share of the repertoire than in control tumors.

The label giving this sample's time point can be read as: tumor resected at nephrectomy. The label giving this sample's treatment or condition can be read as: treatment-naive control, cytoreductive nephrectomy. Control tumors were obtained from treatment-naive renal cell carcinoma patients in whom cytoreductive nephrectomy was performed without prior radiation. All patients had renal cell carcinoma with clear cell pathology. Control tumors used for TCR sequencing were obtained from a few females and over 10 males (median age approximately 59 years, range roughly 35 to 85) and were resected from the early 2010s to the mid-2010s. The tumors were dissociated mechanically, digested with collagenase/hyaluronidase at 37 degrees C, processed in gentleMACS C tubes, and kept in liquid nitrogen. Genomic DNA for TCR sequencing was prepared using the QIAamp DNA Blood Mini Kit (Qiagen). Samples were included in the analyses only if all quality control checks were passed.

The CDR3 has 19 amino acids, counting the end cysteine and phenylalanine. Just CDR3 DNA is preserved here, 57 bases in frame from base 1. TCR beta libraries were generated from genomic DNA with the immunoSEQ kit, following the manufacturer's recommendations. To prepare libraries, a first multiplex PCR with proprietary primers was run, followed by a second PCR that added unique barcodes, and a bead cleanup was done after each round. Each sample batch included a kit-provided positive control reaction and a negative control reaction. The final libraries underwent checking on an Agilent 4200 TapeStation D1000 ScreenTape, volumetric pooling, and quantification by qPCR. An Illumina NextSeq500 fitted with a MidOutput 150-cycle cartridge performed the sequencing, running 156 Read1 cycles and 15 Index1 cycles with the kit's custom primers. The pooled library was loaded at 0.9 to 1 pM with a 20% PhiX control spike-in. Per the authors' processing: The vendor-processed data were analyzed in R, and a clonotype was defined as all T cells that share the same CDR3 nucleotide sequence. For clone abundance analyses, frequencies were normalized to the 10,000 most abundant clones per sample. Public T cell clones, which averaged fewer than five per sample, were removed prior to analysis. ImmunoMap was used for dominant motif analysis with the PAM10 matrix, a gap penalty of 30, and a homology threshold of 0.3, and any motif reaching a cumulative frequency of at least 0.01 was considered dominant. Entries here come from immuneACCESS through TCRdb and include only in-frame sequences with V and J called. Some clones fail to appear in such tables; in the studies checked, an unresolved V gene covers under half of the shortfall, and the cause of the remainder is unknown. V and J calls plus clone size are reproduced from that table; the DNA served to infer D and trimming. The sample includes approximately 15,000 clones, with 50% to 65% observed a single time. The top ten clonotypes cover roughly 8.7% of the sample.

This clone has just a few counts. Its cognate antigen has yet to be identified. Base qualities are not at hand, and no much larger clone is one base apart. The input for sequencing was tumor tissue, taken from a patient whose treatment was nephrectomy without radiotherapy. The sequence was collected from a man aged 40-55 years with renal cell carcinoma. The rearranged segments are TRBV21-1 and TRBJ2-2; the table calls TRBD1, which could not be checked here. TRBV21-1 is a listed pseudogene. CDR3 protein: CASSKAKVDRGPNTGELFF. The DNA sequence is TGTGCCAGCAGCAAAGCAAAGGTAGACAGGGGCCCGAACACCGGGGAGCTGTTTTTT.